This T cell receptor beta chain was captured in a study of blood T cells in healthy people across ages. Study-level points and caveats: Significant beta diversity loss was already apparent by age approximately 38, declining roughly linearly.

The CDR3 covers 15 residues. From germline, CDR1 is SNHLY and CDR2 FYNNEI. The authors ran a second PCR of about 7 to 11 cycles using a sample-barcoded 5' primer and a J-beta primer mix. Through a template-switch adaptor with 12 random nucleotides, each cDNA molecule received a tag. TCRdb analysed the 5' RACE reads with MiXCR anew, one entry per CDR3 protein. Of 550,000 to 600,000 distinct CDR3 sequences listed, 45% to 55% were seen once; the top ten hold around 23%. Drawn from each donor were around 10 milliliters of peripheral blood. On this clonotype itself: Its antigen is not identified. At one end, the junction sequence differs from germline, possibly due to a read error.

This receptor was identified in an elderly man in good health. Sequencing was done on a sample of blood. J is TRBJ2-6 and V is TRBV2; D is unclear. The CDR3 region has the DNA TGTACCAGCAGTGATAGGGAACCTGGGGCCAACGTCCTGACTTTC. Translated: CTSSDREPGANVLTF.